The present T cell receptor beta chain was sequenced within a study of OX40 agonist ivuxolimab in advanced cancers. Data came from immunoSEQ multiplex PCR; TCRdb stores just in-frame clones and leaves some out. The sample has about 33,000 clones, approximately 90% seen once. V was trimmed by 7 bases and J by 4 bases, leaving 13 bases between them. Germline V gene lookup returns CDR1 LNHDA and CDR2 SQIVND (reference sequence). CDR3 size: 13 residues. This chain uses TRBV19 with TRBJ1-2; D is unresolved. The sequence was collected from an adult with an advanced solid tumor such as melanoma, head and neck, liver or kidney cancer. The source material was CD4+ or CD8+ T cells sorted from blood, sampled in a trial of the OX40 agonist ivuxolimab. The CDR3 nucleotides are TGTGCCAGTACCTCAGGATCTAGCTATGGCTACACCTTC. Amino acids: CASTSGSSYGYTF.